This T cell receptor (beta chain) was identified during a study of CD8 T cells in ankylosing spondylitis. V trimming: 2 bases; J trimming: 4 bases; junction bases outside the gene matches: 9. The V gene's germline CDR1 is SGHRS and CDR2 YFSETQ. The CDR3 is made up of 15 amino acids. TCRdb redid the calling of the 5' RACE reads with MiXCR, one entry per CDR3 protein. The repertoire consists of 200,000 to 300,000 distinct CDR3 sequences, with around 7.8% occurring once and the leading ten covering around 7%. This clonotype was seen many times. This sequence joins TRBV5-1 and TRBJ2-7, with 7 positions matching TRBD2. Sequenced: blood, either unsorted or a sorted T cell fraction (not recorded which). This receptor was taken from a male donor with ankylosing spondylitis or in good health (not recorded which). The CDR3 DNA reads as TGCGCCAGCAGCTTTGCGTTTGCCGGGGGGTACGAGCAGTACTTC. This gives the protein CASSFAFAGGYEQYF.